A single sample gave rise to the 13 T cell receptor beta chains below, sequenced in a study of CD8 T cells in Susac syndrome. An amount of RNA that ranged from roughly 0.45 to 1 ug was reverse transcribed with random hexamers. TCRdb redid the calling of the immunoSEQ multiplex PCR reads with MiXCR, one entry per CDR3 protein. The sample shows roughly 130,000 distinct CDR3 sequences, 90% to 95% of them seen only once. The sequencing sample was made of CD4+ T cells from PBMCs. The source of these receptors is a human donor in good health.

The chain uses TRBV5-1 and TRBJ1-1; TRBD1 is a possible D gene (6 bases). V lost 4 bases and J lost 5, with 18 bases in between. The CDR3 consists of 15 residues. Germline V gene data show CDR1 as SGHRS and CDR2 as YFSETQ. CDR3 residues: CASSPRTGLVTEAFF. The CDR3 coding sequence is TGCGCCAGCAGCCCCCGAACAGGGCTAGTTACTGAAGCTTTCTTT.

The rearrangement joins TRBV6-2 or TRBV6-3 to TRBJ2-7, with 11 bases fitting TRBD1. Germline V lookup: CDR1 MNHEY, CDR2 SVGEGT. The ends lost 6 bases at V and 6 bases at J; junction bases unmatched: 22. This CDR3 is built from 19 residues. The CDR3 spells CASRGQGARGTAGRLEQYF. CDR3 in DNA: TGTGCCAGCAGAGGACAGGGGGCGCGAGGCACGGCGGGGCGTCTCGAGCAGTACTTC.

The V call is TRBV2, the J call TRBJ2-1; 11 bases match TRBD2. In germline, CDR1 is SNHLY, CDR2 FYNNEI. The CDR3 has 15 residues. V gave up 4 bases and J gave up 7 bases; unmatched junction bases: 6. CDR3 in amino acids: CASSGRLAGPNEQFF. The CDR3 bases are TGTGCCAGCAGTGGTAGACTAGCGGGACCTAATGAGCAGTTCTTC.

DNA for the CDR3: TGTGCCAGCAGTGAAGTCGGGAAAATGAACACTGAAGCTTTCTTT. It yields the protein CASSEVGKMNTEAFF. The rearrangement links TRBV25-1 to TRBJ1-1; no definite D call. Trimming shortened V by 2 bases and J by 0 bases, and 10 bases separated the two germline ends. CDR1 is MGHDK and CDR2 is SYGVNS in the germline V gene. The CDR3 totals 15 residues.

In DNA form, the CDR3 reads TGCGCCAGCAGCCCCGAAGGGTATGAAAAACTGTTTTTT. Its translation: CASSPEGYEKLFF. This rearrangement joins TRBV5-1 to TRBJ1-4; D is ambiguous. Trimming took off 4 bases at V and 6 bases at J, with 10 bases between the two ends. CDR1 SGHRS and CDR2 YFSETQ come from the germline V gene. The CDR3 length is 13 residues.

CDR3 nucleotides: TGTGCCAGCAGCTCCGCTAGCGGGCTCACGGATACGCAGTATTTT. Translation: CASSSASGLTDTQYF. This chain uses TRBV5-4 with TRBJ2-3, with 8 bases aligning to TRBD2. The V segment lost 3 bases and the J segment 6 bases; nucleotides outside the gene matches: 9. The CDR3 spans 15 residues. CDR1 and CDR2 from the germline V gene are SGHNT and YYREEE (reference sequence).

The chain couples TRBV5-1 to TRBJ2-1; 7 bases line up with TRBD1. CDR3 length: 13 amino acids. Germline V gene data show CDR1 as SGHRS and CDR2 as YFSETQ. V dropped 0 bases and J dropped 13; count of bases not matched to a gene: 7. CDR3 nucleotide sequence: TGCGCCAGCAGCTTGGACCCAGGGGGTGAACAGTTCTTC. Amino acid sequence: CASSLDPGGEQFF.

The V and J genes are TRBV18 and TRBJ2-7; D not certain. Looked up from germline, CDR1 is KGHSH and CDR2 is LQKENI. This CDR3 is built from 17 residues. Deletions cut 3 bases from V and 3 bases from J, with 21 bases between. CDR3 residues: CASSPSRLKISSYEQYF. The DNA of the CDR3 is TGTGCCAGCTCACCGAGTCGCCTGAAGATATCAAGCTACGAGCAGTACTTC. Drawing the rest from reference TRBV18 and TRBJ2-7, the complete variable domain is NAGVMQNPRHLVRRRGQEARLRCSPMKGHSHVYWYRQLPEEGLKFMVYLQKENIIDESGMPKERFSAEFPKEGPSILRIQQVVRGDSAAYFCASSPSRLKISSYEQYFGPGTRLTVT.

This sequence joins TRBV3-1 and TRBJ2-1; 8 bases match TRBD2. This CDR3 is 14 amino acids long. V shed 1 base, J shed 7 bases, and the junction held 3 bases outside the gene matches. Germline assignment: CDR1 LGHDT and CDR2 YNNKEL (reference sequence). The CDR3 region has the DNA TGTGCCAGCAGCCAAGTTCGGGGGGGGAATGAGCAGTTCTTC. Translation gives CASSQVRGGNEQFF.

This rearrangement joins TRBV28 to TRBJ1-3; the D is unclear. CDR3 length: 15 amino acids. Germline V gene lookup returns CDR1 MDHEN and CDR2 SYDVKM. V lost 1 base, J lost 0 bases, and 7 bases lay in between. The CDR3 protein is CASSLFGLSGNTIYF. The CDR3 DNA is TGTGCCAGCAGTTTATTTGGTCTCTCTGGAAACACCATATATTTT. Looking up the rest from reference TRBV28 and TRBJ1-3 gives the full variable domain: DVKVTQSSRYLVKRTGEKVFLECVQDMDHENMFWYRQDPGLGLRLIYFSYDVKMKEKGDIPEGYSVSREKKERFSLILESASTNQTSMYLCASSLFGLSGNTIYFGEGSWLTVV.

The chain uses TRBV3-1 and TRBJ1-2; D gene ambiguous. The germline V gene encodes CDR1 LGHDT and CDR2 YNNKEL (reference sequence). CDR3 length equals 14 residues. V was cut by 4 bases and J by 0 bases, with 9 bases left in between. The CDR3 here is CASSRAGSNYGYTF. The CDR3 region has the DNA TGTGCCAGCAGCCGCGCGGGGTCTAACTATGGCTACACCTTC. The whole variable domain, filled in from reference TRBV3-1 and TRBJ1-2, reads DTAVSQTPKYLVTQMGNDKSIKCEQNLGHDTMYWYKQDSKKFLKIMFSYNNKELIINETVPNRFSPKSPDKAHLNLHINSLELGDSAVYFCASSRAGSNYGYTFGSGTRLTVV.

The chain is built from TRBV19 and TRBJ1-2, with D possibly TRBD1 on 6 matching bases. Between the trimmed V and J ends, which lost 6 bases and 8 bases, there was a span of 22 bases. The CDR3 is 15 amino acids. Per germline, CDR1 LNHDA and CDR2 SQIVND (reference sequence). CDR3 residues: CASRAGETRGGGYTF. DNA for the CDR3: TGTGCCAGTAGGGCAGGGGAGACCCGGGGAGGAGGCTACACCTTC.

This chain connects TRBV23-1 to TRBJ1-5; TRBD1 is a possible D gene (6 bases). TRBV23-1 is annotated as an ORF whose role is uncertain. This CDR3 is 14 amino acids long. V was shortened by 5 bases and J by 6 bases, with 14 bases between the two germline ends. The CDR3 nucleotides are TGCGCCAGCAGTTTACAGGGTCTCGGTCAGCCCCAGCATTTT. This codes for CASSLQGLGQPQHF.